The next 21 T cell receptor beta chains were all read from a single sample in a study of blood T cells in healthy people across ages. A second PCR, run for roughly 7 to 11 cycles, used a sample-barcoded 5' primer plus a J-beta primer mix. In TCRdb, the 5' RACE reads were re-called with MiXCR into one record per CDR3 protein. The table includes over 500,000 distinct CDR3 sequences, 45% to 60% detected once. The source material was blood. The source of these receptors is a woman at least 80 years old in good health.

The J gene is TRBJ2-5, the V gene TRBV20-1; 9 positions match TRBD2. Germline V CDR1 and CDR2: DFQATT, SNEGSKA (reference sequence). The CDR3 consists of 14 residues. The V and J ends lost 0 bases and 3 bases, in that order; junction bases with no gene match: 2. CDR3 amino acids: CSARDRLAEETQYF. In DNA, the CDR3 is TGCAGTGCTAGAGATCGACTAGCGGAAGAGACCCAGTACTTC.

This chain uses TRBV24-1 with TRBJ2-3; 7 bases are a match to TRBD2. CDR1 is KGHDR, CDR2 SFDVKD, per germline. The CDR3 totals 13 residues. V lost 6 bases and J lost 12; bases outside the gene matches: 11. The CDR3 DNA follows: TGTGCCACCAGTATTTCCCAGCGGGGTACCCAGTATTTT. As protein: CATSISQRGTQYF.

V usage is TRBV7-3 and J usage is TRBJ2-2; D gene unclear. The CDR3 contains 16 residues. CDR1 and CDR2 from the germline V gene are SGHTA and FQGTGA. V was pared by 1 base and J by 0 bases, with 9 bases between. The CDR3 is CASSLNGAPNTGELFF. The CDR3, as DNA: TGTGCCAGCAGCTTAAACGGAGCACCGAACACCGGGGAGCTGTTTTTT. The whole variable domain, remainder taken from reference TRBV7-3 and TRBJ2-2, is GAGVSQTPSNKVTEKGKYVELRCDPISGHTALYWYRQSLGQGPEFLIYFQGTGAADDSGLPNDRFFAVRPEGSVSTLKIQRTERGDSAVYLCASSLNGAPNTGELFFGEGSRLTVL.

This clonotype was detected only a few times. The rearrangement joins TRBV2 to TRBJ1-5, with D perhaps TRBD1 (6 bases). The CDR3 is 14 residues long. The V and J ends lost 6 bases and 8 bases respectively, with 17 bases between them. Per germline, CDR1 SNHLY and CDR2 FYNNEI. The CDR3: CASRENREGEPQHF. DNA for the CDR3: TGTGCCAGCAGGGAGAACAGGGAGGGGGAGCCCCAGCATTTT.

In its sample, this clonotype was seen many times. The chain has TRBV2 and TRBJ2-3; D gene unclear. Germline V gene lookup returns CDR1 SNHLY and CDR2 FYNNEI. CDR3 length: 14 residues. V was pared by 4 bases and J by 0 bases, with 8 bases between. CDR3 loop: CASSVAISTDTQYF. CDR3 nucleotide sequence: TGTGCCAGCAGTGTCGCGATTAGCACAGATACGCAGTATTTT.

The rearrangement links TRBV12-3 or TRBV12-4 to TRBJ2-2, with TRBD2 matching 7 bases. Trimming at V came to 3 bases and at J to 4 bases, leaving 8 bases not matched to a gene. This CDR3 is built from 16 residues. This CDR3 is CASSFEIGGSTGELFF. As DNA, the CDR3 is TGTGCCAGCAGTTTTGAGATCGGCGGGAGCACCGGGGAGCTGTTTTTT.

As concerns this clonotype: Given a much more abundant clone one base away, this may be a read error. The chain recombines TRBV25-1 with TRBJ2-3; D not resolved. Germline values: CDR1 MGHDK, CDR2 SYGVNS. CDR3 length: 13 residues. CDR3 DNA sequence: TGTACCAGCAGTGGGTGGATCACAGATACGCAGTATTTT. Amino acid sequence: CTSSGWITDTQYF.

About this clonotype itself: A read error is possible here, since a much larger clone lies one base away. The rearrangement joins TRBV11-2 to TRBJ2-4, with D hard to call. The CDR3 sequence is 16 residues long. Germline CDR1 reads SGHAT; CDR2 reads FQNNGV. V dropped 0 bases and J dropped 7 bases, with 16 bases sitting between them. DNA for the CDR3: TGTGCCAGCAGCTTAGATGTATCGGGTAGTGTGAACATTCAGTACTTC. Its translation: CASSLDVSGSVNIQYF.

This chain links TRBV20-1 with TRBJ2-1, with TRBD2 matching 8 bases. Germline V gene sequence: CDR1 DFQATT, CDR2 SNEGSKA (reference sequence). The CDR3 length is 15 residues. Trimming removed 0 bases from V and 1 base from J; junction bases left unmatched: 2. Here the CDR3 DNA reads TGCAGTGCTAGAGACGTAGCGGGATCCTACAATGAGCAGTTCTTC. Its translation is CSARDVAGSYNEQFF.

On this clonotype itself: An end of the junction does not agree with germline; a read error may underlie this. The CDR3 DNA is TGCGCCAGCAGCTTGGACGGGAACACTGAACCTTTCTTT. Translated, it gives CASSLDGNTEPFF. The V and J genes are TRBV5-1 and TRBJ1-1; D not certain. Germline assignment: CDR1 SGHRS and CDR2 YFSETQ. The length of the CDR3 is 13 residues. The variable domain in full, with the rest retrieved from reference TRBV5-1 and TRBJ1-1, is KAGVTQTPRYLIKTRGQQVTLSCSPISGHRSVSWYQQTPGQGLQFLFEYFSETQRNKGNFPGRFSGRQFSNSRSEMNVSTLELGDSALYLCASSLDGNTEPFFGQGTRLTVV.

To note about this clonotype: This may stem from a read error, because a much larger clone lies one nucleotide away. This sequence joins TRBV7-3 and TRBJ2-3; 7 bases map to TRBD2. With V trimmed by 3 bases and J by 4 bases, 7 bases remained unmatched. Germline V gene sequence: CDR1 SGHTA, CDR2 FQGTGA. This CDR3 contains 15 residues. The CDR3 is CASSFIAGSADTQYF. Here the CDR3 DNA reads TGTGCCAGCAGCTTTATAGCGGGCTCCGCAGATACGCAGTATTTT.

This clonotype came up once. The chain joins TRBV29-1 to TRBJ2-7; D may be TRBD1 (5 bases). The germline gives CDR1 SQVTM, CDR2 ANQGSEA. The V gene lost 4 bases and the J gene lost 3 bases, with 13 bases spanning the gap. The CDR3 spans 13 residues. CDR3 amino acids: CSVVGQGGYEQYF. CDR3 bases: TGCAGCGTTGTCGGCCAGGGTGGCTACGAGCAGTACTTC.

In its sample, this clonotype was seen once. The gene calls are TRBV27 and TRBJ2-2, with a tentative D call TRBD2 (6 bases). CDR3 length: 16 amino acids. V lost 8 bases and J lost 3, with 19 bases in between. CDR1 is MNHEY, CDR2 SMNVEV, per germline (reference sequence). For the CDR3, the DNA is TGTGCCAGCTCCCCGATCGGGGGAGCCTACACCGGGGAGCTGTTTTTT. It codes for CASSPIGGAYTGELFF.

This clonotype came up many times. This sequence joins TRBV12-3 or TRBV12-4 and TRBJ1-1; tentative D call: TRBD1 (5 bases). The CDR3 consists of 14 residues. The V gene lost 6 bases and the J gene lost 5 bases, with 16 bases spanning the gap. The CDR3 is CASSPSGLSTEAFF. CDR3 DNA sequence: TGTGCCAGCAGCCCCTCGGGACTGAGTACTGAAGCTTTCTTT.

This clonotype was found many times. The rearrangement uses TRBV3-1 and TRBJ1-6; D remains unclear. Germline V CDR1 and CDR2: LGHDT, YNNKEL (reference sequence). V dropped 1 base and J dropped 8 bases, with 6 bases sitting between them. This CDR3 contains 13 residues. This CDR3 reads CASSQVYDSPLHF. DNA for the CDR3: TGTGCCAGCAGCCAAGTTTACGATTCACCCCTCCACTTT.

This clonotype was found many times. The rearrangement links TRBV24-1 to TRBJ2-3; D might be TRBD2 (5 bases). CDR3 length: 16 residues. The V end was cut by 3 bases, the J end by 5 bases, with 17 bases between. Germline CDR1 reads KGHDR; CDR2 reads SFDVKD. The CDR3 sequence: CATSDRSGRFEDTQYF. The CDR3, as DNA: TGTGCCACCAGTGATCGCAGCGGAAGATTTGAAGATACGCAGTATTTT.

In the case of this clonotype: The junction departs from the called germline gene at one end, perhaps through a read error. The chain carries TRBV20-1 and TRBJ2-3; 9 bases align to TRBD2. Germline lookup yields CDR1 DFQATT and CDR2 SNEGSKA (reference sequence). This CDR3 contains 14 residues. As DNA, the CDR3 is TGCAGTGCTAGAGCGACTAGCGGCCCAGACACGCAGTATTTT. Residues: CSARATSGPDTQYF.

With respect to this clonotype: This may stem from a read error, because a much larger clone lies one nucleotide away. The V gene is TRBV4-2, the J gene TRBJ2-4; D remains unclear. Germline lookup yields CDR1 LGHNA and CDR2 YNFKEQ. This CDR3 has 16 residues. The CDR3 coding sequence is TGTGCCAGCAGCCAAGACGCCAGAGTGGCCAAAAACATTCCGTACTTC. It encodes CASSQDARVAKNIPYF.

The table lists this clonotype with many counts. V usage is TRBV6-5 and J usage is TRBJ1-2; D is ambiguous. The CDR3 runs to 13 residues. The V gene's germline CDR1 is MNHEY and CDR2 SVGAGI. Trimming pared 4 bases from V and 1 base from J, leaving 7 bases between. The CDR3 is CASSSIFNYGYTF. The CDR3 coding sequence is TGTGCCAGCAGTTCGATCTTTAACTATGGCTACACCTTC.

The chain joins TRBV5-1 to TRBJ2-1; TRBD2 agrees at 8 bases. Trimming cost V 3 bases and J 6 bases; bases outside gene matches: 17. CDR1 is SGHRS and CDR2 is YFSETQ in the germline V gene. The CDR3 spans 18 residues. The CDR3 spells CASSYHSQVTSVFNEQFF. The CDR3 DNA reads TGCGCCAGCAGCTACCACTCGCAAGTGACTAGCGTCTTCAATGAGCAGTTCTTC.

J is TRBJ1-2 and V is TRBV4-3; D remains unclear. CDR3 size: 14 residues. Germline V CDR1 and CDR2: LGHNA, YSLEER. Trimming pared 0 bases from V and 4 bases from J, leaving 9 bases between. CDR3 region: CASSQDQSVYGYTF. As DNA, the CDR3 is TGCGCCAGCAGCCAAGATCAGAGTGTCTATGGCTACACCTTC.